Below, 5 T cell receptor beta chains from the same sample are listed, as sequenced in a study of post-analysis software for immune sequencing data. These receptors are not linked to any known antigen. TCR beta cDNA libraries had unique molecular identifiers. TCRdb itself ran the PCR reads through MiXCR, one entry per CDR3 protein. This sample has over 150,000 distinct CDR3 sequences, with 30% found just once. Broader study findings: In patients, TRBV5-6, TRBV5-1 and TRBV20-1 belonged to 4 or 5 TRBV segments found more frequently than in controls.

The specimen sequenced was blood. Receptors were obtained from a girl between 5 and 17 years old with multiple sclerosis.

This clonotype turned up a few times. In DNA form, the CDR3 reads TGTGCCAGCAGTGGTAATTCACCCCTCCACTTT. Encoded protein: CASSGNSPLHF. The chain employs TRBV28 and TRBJ1-6; D is ambiguous. Germline values: CDR1 MDHEN, CDR2 SYDVKM. This CDR3 region has 11 residues. V was trimmed by 5 bases and J by 6 bases, leaving 2 bases between them.

This clonotype was detected ten times or more. The CDR3 reads CASSFATVVYNEQFF. The CDR3, as DNA: TGTGCCAGCAGTTTCGCGACAGTGGTCTACAATGAGCAGTTCTTC. This chain uses TRBV12-3 or TRBV12-4 with TRBJ2-1, with a possible D match to TRBD1 (5 bases). Trimming took 3 bases from V and 3 from J, leaving 12 bases between them. The CDR3 consists of 15 residues.

This clonotype occurred many times. This chain uses TRBV27 with TRBJ1-2; D unresolved. CDR1 and CDR2 from the germline V gene are MNHEY and SMNVEV (reference sequence). The CDR3 length is 13 residues. V shed 0 bases and J shed 5 bases, with 7 bases lying between them. CDR3 DNA sequence: TGTGCCAGCAGTTTATCGACCGGGTATGGCTACACCTTC. Amino acids: CASSLSTGYGYTF.

This clonotype was seen at least ten times. This chain links TRBV4-1 with TRBJ2-3; 10 bases map to TRBD2. Germline-derived CDR1 and CDR2 are MGHRA and YSYEKL. Trimming at V came to 7 bases and at J to 3 bases, leaving 13 bases not matched to a gene. This CDR3 contains 17 residues. The CDR3 coding sequence is TGCGCCAGCAAGAAAGGGCTAGCGGGAGTTAGTACAGATACGCAGTATTTT. Residues: CASKKGLAGVSTDTQYF.

The chain uses TRBV12-3 or TRBV12-4 and TRBJ2-7; D possibly matches TRBD1 or TRBD2 (6 bases each). V gave up 0 bases and J gave up 4 bases, with 16 bases separating them. The CDR3 covers 16 residues. The CDR3 region is CASSLARLGGPYEQYF. Written as DNA, the CDR3 is TGTGCCAGCAGTTTAGCGCGTCTGGGGGGCCCGTACGAGCAGTACTTC.